This is a list of T cell receptor beta chains from one sample in a study of blood T cells in healthy people across ages. TCRdb re-called the 5' RACE reads with MiXCR, one entry per CDR3 protein. The table lists more than 800,000 distinct CDR3 sequences, under 30% of them singletons. The sample taken for sequencing was blood. Receptors originate from a woman older than 75 in good health. Each CDR3 is given with its conserved first and last residue. Each record gives: CDR3 DNA, CDR3 protein, V gene, J gene, D gene, clone size. The D gene is left open where the match is weak. Size is omitted from some rows. Given values are once, few, many or a class for expanded clones.

TGTGCCAGCAGTTTATCCCTCTGGGCCGGGGGGGCTGAAGACTCTGGGGCCAACGTCCTGACTTTC	CASSLSLWAGGAEDSGANVLTF	TRBV27	TRBJ2-6	TRBD2	few
TGTGCCAGCAGCTTCCTTCTCGGTTCTTCCCGCACAGATACGCAGTATTTT	CASSFLLGSSRTDTQYF	TRBV5-6	TRBJ2-3	-	many
TGTGCCAGCAGAAAGAGCTTTATGAACACTGAAGCTTTCTTT	CASRKSFMNTEAFF	TRBV12-3/TRBV12-4	TRBJ1-1	-	-
TGTGCCAGCAAATTTGAGGGTATTCAGTACTTC	CASKFEGIQYF	TRBV28	TRBJ2-4	-	many
TGTGCCAGCAGTCCCCACAGGGGGCAACAAGAGACCCAGTACTTC	CASSPHRGQQETQYF	TRBV12-3/TRBV12-4	TRBJ2-5	TRBD1	many
TGCAGTGCTAGAGATCTGTCCTTGAACACTGAAGCTTTCTTT	CSARDLSLNTEAFF	TRBV20-1	TRBJ1-1	-	few
TGCGCCAGCAGCCCCAAAGGACAGGCCGACGAGCAGTTCTTC	CASSPKGQADEQFF	TRBV4-3	TRBJ2-1	TRBD1	many
TGTGCCAGCTCACGCCAGGGTTTCGCTAGCACAGATACGCAGTATTTT	CASSRQGFASTDTQYF	TRBV18	TRBJ2-3	-	few
TGTGCCAGCAGCCCAAATGCGGCAGATACGCAGTATTTT	CASSPNAADTQYF	TRBV7-3	TRBJ2-3	-	-
TGCGCCAGCAGCCAAGCTCTGGGACAGCACTATGGCTACACCTTC	CASSQALGQHYGYTF	TRBV4-1	TRBJ1-2	TRBD1	-
TGTGCCACCAGTGACCCTATGAATGGCTACACCTTC	CATSDPMNGYTF	TRBV24-1	TRBJ1-2	-	-
TGTGCCAGCAGTTCCCTTGGCGGTAGGACCTACAATGAGCAGTTCTTC	CASSSLGGRTYNEQFF	TRBV6-5	TRBJ2-1	-	many
TGTGCCAGCTCACCAGTCAGGTTGAACACTGAAGCTTTCTTT	CASSPVRLNTEAFF	TRBV18	TRBJ1-1	-	-
TGCAGTGCTAGAGGCGGGACAGGTCCCTATAGCAATCAGCCCCAGCATTTT	CSARGGTGPYSNQPQHF	TRBV20-1	TRBJ1-5	TRBD1	many
TGTGCCAGCAGGAAGACAAACTCCTACGAGCAGTACTTC	CASRKTNSYEQYF	TRBV28	TRBJ2-7	-	-
TGTGCCAGCAGTGAAGTCGGGGGGGGACAGCCCCGGCATTTT	CASSEVGGGQPRHF	TRBV6-1	TRBJ1-5	TRBD1	-